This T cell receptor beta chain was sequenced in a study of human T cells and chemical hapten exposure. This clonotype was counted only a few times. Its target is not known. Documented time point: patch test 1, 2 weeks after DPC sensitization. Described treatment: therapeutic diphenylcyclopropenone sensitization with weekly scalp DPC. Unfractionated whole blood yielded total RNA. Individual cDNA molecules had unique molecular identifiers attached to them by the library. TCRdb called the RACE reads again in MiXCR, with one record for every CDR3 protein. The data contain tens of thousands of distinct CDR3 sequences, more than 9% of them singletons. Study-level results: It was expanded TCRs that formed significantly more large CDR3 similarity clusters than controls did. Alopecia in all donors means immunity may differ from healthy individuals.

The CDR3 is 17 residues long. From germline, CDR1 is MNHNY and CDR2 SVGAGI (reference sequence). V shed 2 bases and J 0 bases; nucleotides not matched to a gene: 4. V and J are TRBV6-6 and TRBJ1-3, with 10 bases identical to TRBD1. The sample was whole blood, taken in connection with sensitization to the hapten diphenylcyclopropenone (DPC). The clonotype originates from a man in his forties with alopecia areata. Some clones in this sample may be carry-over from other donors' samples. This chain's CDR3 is CASSYQTGGSSGNTIYF. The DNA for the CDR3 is TGTGCCAGCAGTTACCAGACAGGGGGCTCCTCTGGAAACACCATATATTTT.